A single sample gave rise to the 12 T cell receptor beta chains below, sequenced in a study of response to subunit inactivated influenza vaccine. Each CDR3 protein gets one entry after TCRdb re-called the RT-PCR reads with MiXCR. The data show hundreds of thousands of distinct CDR3 sequences, about 18% seen once. Sample: PBMCs from blood, taken approximately 5 days after vaccination. The receptors derive from a middle-aged man who received an inactivated influenza vaccine.

There are many counts of this clonotype. The chain links TRBV29-1 to TRBJ2-1; D unresolved. V was clipped by 3 bases and J by 8 bases, with 8 bases between them. The CDR3 is 11 residues long. Germline CDR1 and CDR2: SQVTM and ANQGSEA. The CDR3 bases are TGCAGCGTTGACAGGACCGATGAGCAGTTCTTC. Amino acids: CSVDRTDEQFF.

This clonotype occurred once. The chain links TRBV27 to TRBJ1-4; TRBD1 aligns across 11 bases. Unmatched junction bases numbered 3, after V lost 5 bases and J lost 7 bases. Germline V gene data show CDR1 as MNHEY and CDR2 as SMNVEV (reference sequence). This CDR3 spans 14 amino acids. CDR3 bases: TGTGCCAGCAGTGGACAGGGGGCAGTTGAAAAACTGTTTTTT. As protein: CASSGQGAVEKLFF.

This clonotype was picked up a small number of times. The gene calls are TRBV20-1 and TRBJ1-2; D gene unclear. The CDR3 covers 13 residues. Trimming took 3 bases from V and 2 from J, leaving 10 bases between them. CDR1 DFQATT and CDR2 SNEGSKA come from the germline V gene (reference sequence). In DNA form, the CDR3 reads TGCAGTGCTAGTAATACAGAAAACTATGGCTACACCTTC. Encoded protein: CSASNTENYGYTF.

In this sample, this clonotype turned up many times. The chain joins TRBV5-1 to TRBJ1-2; D is unclear. V shed 0 bases and J shed 7 bases, with 10 bases lying between them. This CDR3 is built from 13 residues. The germline V gene encodes CDR1 SGHRS and CDR2 YFSETQ. This CDR3 reads CASSLEQDLGYTF. In nucleotides, the CDR3 is TGCGCCAGCAGCTTGGAGCAGGACCTTGGCTACACCTTC.

This clonotype turned up a few times. The CDR3: CASSPMTGTKGGELFF. CDR3 nucleotide sequence: TGCGCCAGCAGCCCGATGACAGGAACGAAGGGCGGGGAGCTGTTTTTT. The chain recombines TRBV5-1 with TRBJ2-2, with D maybe TRBD1 (6 bases). The CDR3 totals 16 residues. Between the trimmed V and J ends, which lost 4 bases and 7 bases, there was a span of 20 bases. The germline V gene encodes CDR1 SGHRS and CDR2 YFSETQ. The full variable domain, completed using reference TRBV5-1 and TRBJ2-2, is KAGVTQTPRYLIKTRGQQVTLSCSPISGHRSVSWYQQTPGQGLQFLFEYFSETQRNKGNFPGRFSGRQFSNSRSEMNVSTLELGDSALYLCASSPMTGTKGGELFFGEGSRLTVL.

V is TRBV7-9 and J is TRBJ1-4; D unclear. V was pared by 5 bases and J by 8 bases, with 18 bases between. Germline V gene lookup returns CDR1 SEHNR and CDR2 FQNEAQ (reference sequence). The CDR3 is made up of 15 amino acids. The CDR3 protein is CASSLDGIQIEKLFF. CDR3 sequence (DNA): TGTGCCAGCAGCCTGGACGGGATCCAGATCGAAAAACTGTTTTTT.

V and J are TRBV5-1 and TRBJ1-6, with 8 bases that match TRBD1. CDR3 length: 13 residues. Unmatched junction bases numbered 1, after V lost 2 bases and J lost 9 bases. Germline V lookup: CDR1 SGHRS, CDR2 YFSETQ. Here the CDR3 reads CASSFTGGSPLHF. The DNA for the CDR3 is TGCGCCAGCAGCTTTACAGGGGGTTCACCCCTCCACTTT.

The table lists this clonotype with a few counts. The V and J genes are TRBV6-5 and TRBJ1-2; 7 positions match TRBD1. Germline CDR1 is MNHEY and CDR2 is SVGAGI. The J segment lost 8 bases and the V segment lost 6 bases, leaving 3 bases of the junction unmatched. This CDR3 has 11 amino acids. The CDR3 DNA sequence: TGTGCCAGCAGGACAGGGTGGGGCTACACCTTC. Its protein product is CASRTGWGYTF.

This clonotype is a singleton in its sample. The rearrangement uses TRBV5-1 and TRBJ2-1; TRBD1 agrees at 8 bases. Germline V lookup: CDR1 SGHRS, CDR2 YFSETQ. This CDR3 contains 14 residues. Trimming at V came to 4 bases and at J to 8 bases, leaving 8 bases not matched to a gene. CDR3 amino acids: CASSTGQGGYEQFF. CDR3 coding DNA: TGCGCCAGCAGCACCGGACAGGGAGGTTATGAGCAGTTCTTC.

CDR3 coding DNA: TGCAGTGCTAGGTCGGCCGCCCTGCGGGAGCAGTTCTTC. Translation: CSARSAALREQFF. The chain carries TRBV20-1 and TRBJ2-1; D not resolved. CDR3 size: 13 residues. Germline V gives CDR1 DFQATT, CDR2 SNEGSKA (reference sequence). V dropped 3 bases and J dropped 10 bases, with 16 bases sitting between them.

V is TRBV4-3 and J is TRBJ2-1; the D is unclear. Looked up from germline, CDR1 is LGHNA and CDR2 is YSLEER. The CDR3 totals 15 residues. With 1 base removed from V and 5 bases from J, the gap between germline ends came to 12 bases. The CDR3 spells CASSQASGFNNEQFF. The CDR3 nucleotides read TGCGCCAGCAGCCAAGCATCCGGGTTTAACAATGAGCAGTTCTTC.

This clonotype appeared a few times. The V gene is TRBV10-3, the J gene TRBJ2-7; a possible D gene is TRBD2 (5 bases). CDR3 length: 14 amino acids. Germline lookup yields CDR1 ENHRY and CDR2 SYGVKD. The V gene lost 2 bases and the J gene lost 0 bases, with 8 bases spanning the gap. This CDR3 is CAISEDTSSYEQYF. The CDR3 region has the DNA TGTGCCATCAGTGAGGATACTAGCTCCTACGAGCAGTACTTC.